Below, 22 T cell receptor beta chains from the same sample are listed, as sequenced in a study of cytomegalovirus exposure and HLA in healthy donors. It was with 60 Vbeta and 13 Jbeta primers that the PCR ran. Sequencing used immunoSEQ multiplex PCR; TCRdb keeps in-frame clones, though not all of them. The sample has 150,000 to 200,000 clones, 55% to 75% seen once. Sequencing was performed on PBMCs. These receptors all stem from a human donor in good health.

The chain uses TRBV2 and TRBJ2-4, with D possibly matching TRBD2 (5 bases). Germline V gene sequence: CDR1 SNHLY, CDR2 FYNNEI. Trimming took 3 bases from V and 6 from J, leaving 12 bases between them. This CDR3 has 14 amino acids. This CDR3 reads CASSDNGRGNIQYF. The CDR3 coding sequence is TGTGCCAGCAGTGATAATGGTCGGGGAAACATTCAGTACTTC.

By its share, this clone is medium-sized. V gene TRBV6-4 combines with J gene TRBJ1-6; D not certain. The CDR3 is 13 residues long. Trimming left V 2 bases short and J 7 bases short, with 6 bases between. Germline values: CDR1 MRHNA, CDR2 SNTAGT. CDR3 protein: CASSDGFNSPLHF. As DNA, the CDR3 is TGTGCCAGCAGTGACGGCTTCAATTCACCCCTCCACTTT.

The V call is TRBV2, the J call TRBJ2-2; a weak D match, TRBD2 (6 bases). The CDR3 loop spans 15 amino acids. Germline-derived CDR1 and CDR2 are SNHLY and FYNNEI. Trimming took 8 bases from V and 1 from J, leaving 14 bases between them. In DNA form, the CDR3 reads TGTGCCAGCTCCGTTAGCGGCCTGAACACCGGGGAGCTGTTTTTT. Amino acids: CASSVSGLNTGELFF.

The J gene is TRBJ2-7, the V gene TRBV10-3; TRBD2 aligns across 10 bases. CDR3 length: 16 amino acids. The V gene's germline CDR1 is ENHRY and CDR2 SYGVKD. V gave up 6 bases and J gave up 3 bases; unmatched junction bases: 11. The CDR3 DNA reads as TGTGCCATCAGGAATAGCGGGGGGTCACGAAACTACGAGCAGTACTTC. The encoded protein is CAIRNSGGSRNYEQYF.

The chain carries TRBV29-1 and TRBJ1-2; no reliable D call. CDR1 and CDR2 (germline): SQVTM, ANQGSEA. V was cut by 1 base and J by 8 bases, with 11 bases left in between. The CDR3 is 12 residues long. CDR3 sequence reads: CSVEGGGEGYTF. Written as DNA, the CDR3 is TGCAGCGTTGAAGGCGGCGGGGAAGGCTACACCTTC.

This rearrangement joins TRBV19 to TRBJ1-1; D gene ambiguous. The germline V gene encodes CDR1 LNHDA and CDR2 SQIVND (reference sequence). V lost 4 bases and J 5 bases, leaving 8 bases between the germline ends. The CDR3 consists of 12 residues. The CDR3 reads CASSNGLTEAFF. The CDR3, as DNA: TGTGCCAGTAGTAATGGCTTAACTGAAGCTTTCTTT.

The rearrangement uses TRBV11-3 and TRBJ2-7; 8 bases are shared with TRBD1. V was pared by 3 bases and J by 6 bases, with 4 bases of the junction left unmatched. Germline V gene lookup returns CDR1 SGHNT and CDR2 YENEEA. CDR3 length equals 13 residues. In DNA, the CDR3 is TGTGCCAGCAGCTTGGACAGGGTCGGCGAGCAGTACTTC. This gives the protein CASSLDRVGEQYF.

This clone has only a few counts. The chain is built from TRBV5-6 and TRBJ2-2; TRBD1 aligns across 10 bases. The V segment lost 2 bases and the J segment 4 bases; nucleotides outside the gene matches: 2. The CDR3 covers 15 residues. Germline assignment: CDR1 SGHDT and CDR2 YYEEEE. The CDR3 region is CASSFGTGVTGELFF. The CDR3 DNA reads TGTGCCAGCAGCTTCGGGACAGGGGTCACCGGGGAGCTGTTTTTT.

A few counts support this clone. The genes are TRBV6-6 and TRBJ2-7; TRBD2 matches at 7 bases. This CDR3 is built from 15 residues. Per the germline V gene, CDR1 is MNHNY and CDR2 is SVGAGI (reference sequence). V lost 0 bases, J lost 3 bases, and 5 bases stayed unmatched. CDR3 protein: CASSYSGRDSYEQYF. The DNA of the CDR3 is TGTGCCAGCAGTTACTCAGGGAGGGATAGCTACGAGCAGTACTTC.

This clone was counted at least ten times. CDR3 bases: TGTGCCATCAGTGAGTATGGCGGACGGGGTCAGCCCCAGCATTTT. Amino acid sequence: CAISEYGGRGQPQHF. The chain has TRBV10-3 and TRBJ1-5, with D uncertain. Trimming pared 1 base from V and 6 bases from J, leaving 13 bases between. The CDR3 runs 15 residues. Germline CDR1 is ENHRY and CDR2 is SYGVKD.

On this clone: Germline is not matched at one junction end, which may reflect a read error. This chain connects TRBV7-7 to TRBJ1-1; D not resolved. CDR3 length: 18 amino acids. Germline CDR1 and CDR2: SSHAT and FNYEAQ (reference sequence). For the CDR3, the DNA is TGTGCTAGCAGCTTAGCATCCACCGGGAAGGAGAGGAACACTGAAGCTTTCTTT. Its protein product is CASSLASTGKERNTEAFF.

This clone was seen more than once but under ten times. This sequence joins TRBV6-5 and TRBJ2-1; 10 bases are shared with TRBD2. Germline CDR1 and CDR2: MNHEY and SVGAGI. The CDR3 is made up of 15 amino acids. V lost 0 bases to trimming and J lost 6 bases; unmatched junction nucleotides: 2. The CDR3 DNA reads as TGTGCCAGCAGTTACTCACAGCGGGGGGGCAATGAGCAGTTCTTC. This translates into CASSYSQRGGNEQFF.

The V call is TRBV6-5, the J call TRBJ1-1, with a tentative D call TRBD1 (5 bases). There are 16 residues in the CDR3. Deletions cut 0 bases from V and 2 bases from J, with 13 bases between. Germline V gives CDR1 MNHEY, CDR2 SVGAGI. CDR3 loop: CASSYSPQESNTEAFF. In DNA, the CDR3 is TGTGCCAGCAGTTACTCCCCACAGGAATCCAACACTGAAGCTTTCTTT.

CDR3 sequence: CASSVDRANTGELFF. The CDR3 DNA reads as TGTGCCAGCAGCGTGGACAGGGCGAACACCGGGGAGCTGTTTTTT. V usage is TRBV9 and J usage is TRBJ2-2; TRBD1 matches 8 bases. CDR3 length: 15 residues. Per germline, CDR1 SGDLS and CDR2 YYNGEE. Losses at the gene ends were 2 bases for V and 0 bases for J; bases not matched to a gene: 0. The variable domain in full, completed from reference TRBV9 and TRBJ2-2, reads DSGVTQTPKHLITATGQRVTLRCSPRSGDLSVYWYQQSLDQGLQFLIQYYNGEERAKGNILERFSAQQFPDLHSELNLSSLELGDSALYFCASSVDRANTGELFFGEGSRLTVL.

The J gene is TRBJ1-6, the V gene TRBV7-9; no reliable D call. The CDR3 has 11 residues. V lost 7 bases and J 13 bases, leaving 11 bases between the germline ends. From germline, CDR1 is SEHNR and CDR2 FQNEAQ (reference sequence). CDR3 DNA: TGTGCCAGCACCTTCTTGGGCCCCCTCCACTTT. Residues: CASTFLGPLHF. The complete variable domain, with remaining parts taken from reference TRBV7-9 and TRBJ1-6, reads DTGVSQNPRHKITKRGQNVTFRCDPISEHNRLYWYRQTLGQGPEFLTYFQNEAQLEKSRLLSDRFSAERPKGSFSTLEIQRTEQGDSAMYLCASTFLGPLHFGNGTRLTVT.

CDR3 sequence: CASSLKGGGTEAFF. Here the CDR3 DNA reads TGTGCCAGCAGCTTGAAAGGGGGTGGGACTGAAGCTTTCTTT. V usage is TRBV5-4 and J usage is TRBJ1-1; possible D gene TRBD1, 6 bases. The V end was cut by 1 base, the J end by 5 bases, with 12 bases between. CDR3 length: 14 amino acids. In germline, CDR1 is SGHNT, CDR2 YYREEE (reference sequence).

V gene TRBV4-1 combines with J gene TRBJ1-5; weak D call: TRBD1 (5 bases). There are 15 residues in the CDR3. The V gene's germline CDR1 is MGHRA and CDR2 YSYEKL. The V end was cut by 4 bases, the J end by 1 base, with 11 bases between. CDR3 coding DNA: TGCGCCAGCAGCCTGGGGCCCCGGAGCAATCAGCCCCAGCATTTT. This codes for CASSLGPRSNQPQHF.

Notes on this clone: In the same sample, other DNA sequences code for this CDR3. The chain uses TRBV20-1 and TRBJ2-5, with D unclear. The CDR3 is made up of 11 amino acids. V was pared by 5 bases and J by 0 bases, with 4 bases between. The germline gives CDR1 DFQATT, CDR2 SNEGSKA (reference sequence). The CDR3 region has the DNA TGCAGTGCTTCGTACCAAGAGACCCAGTACTTC. Its protein product is CSASYQETQYF.

The chain recombines TRBV19 with TRBJ2-1; 8 bases agree with TRBD1. With V trimmed by 5 bases and J by 2 bases, 8 bases remained unmatched. This CDR3 is 16 amino acids long. The germline gives CDR1 LNHDA, CDR2 SQIVND (reference sequence). CDR3 in amino acids: CASSPRQGRPYNEQFF. The CDR3 DNA reads as TGTGCCAGTAGTCCCCGACAGGGGAGGCCCTACAATGAGCAGTTCTTC.

V gene TRBV27 combines with J gene TRBJ1-1, with no clear D. The CDR3 loop spans 14 amino acids. CDR1 and CDR2 from the germline V gene are MNHEY and SMNVEV (reference sequence). The V gene lost 3 bases and the J gene lost 4 bases, with 12 bases spanning the gap. The CDR3 DNA sequence: TGTGCCAGCAGTTTGGGAGGGCATCTCACTGAAGCTTTCTTT. This sequence encodes CASSLGGHLTEAFF.

V is TRBV2 and J is TRBJ1-1; D might be TRBD1 (6 bases). Looked up from germline, CDR1 is SNHLY and CDR2 is FYNNEI. V dropped 5 bases and J dropped 4 bases, with 20 bases sitting between them. This CDR3 contains 16 residues. The CDR3 coding sequence is TGTGCCAGCAGTCCTTTCGGGCAGGGGATGGGCACTGAAGCTTTCTTT. It specifies CASSPFGQGMGTEAFF.

The gene calls are TRBV7-2 and TRBJ2-1; 7 bases map to TRBD2. The V gene end was trimmed by 3 bases and the J gene end by 9 bases; junction bases not matched to a gene: 5. The CDR3 spans 13 residues. CDR1 SGHTA and CDR2 FQGNSA come from the germline V gene. CDR3 residues: CASSLPTSVEQFF. In DNA, the CDR3 is TGTGCCAGCAGCTTGCCTACTAGCGTTGAGCAGTTCTTC.